One sample yielded the 9 T cell receptor beta chains listed below, sequenced in a study of shared clonotypes between healthy human individuals. Clones were sequenced by immunoSEQ multiplex PCR, and TCRdb holds only the in-frame ones, with some missing. The data show around 1 million clones, 76% seen once. What was sequenced was memory CD4+ T cells sorted from blood. Regarding subset: CD45RA-negative fraction. The receptors derive from a man younger than 30 in good health.

The chain has TRBV21-1 and TRBJ2-3; TRBD2, as called in the table, went unchecked against the DNA. TRBV21-1 is reported as a pseudogene. The CDR3 is 17 residues long. The CDR3 loop reads CASSSAPSGRVTDTQYF. CDR3 coding DNA: TGTGCCAGCAGCAGCGCGCCTAGCGGGAGGGTGACAGATACGCAGTATTTT.

In its sample, this clone was seen once. V usage is TRBV2 and J usage is TRBJ2-1; D is unclear. V was pared by 8 bases and J by 1 base, with 3 bases between. The CDR3 length is 11 residues. Germline V gene data show CDR1 as SNHLY and CDR2 as FYNNEI. The CDR3 coding sequence is TGTGCCAGCTCGTCCTACAATGAGCAGTTCTTC. The encoded protein is CASSSYNEQFF.

The J gene is TRBJ1-1, the V gene TRBV5-6; D perhaps matches TRBD1 (6 bases). V was trimmed by 1 base and J by 1 base, leaving 11 bases between them. The CDR3 consists of 15 residues. CDR1 is SGHDT, CDR2 YYEEEE, per germline. The CDR3 nucleotides read TGTGCCAGCAGCTTGACGGGGGCAAGGAACACTGAAGCTTTCTTT. Translation: CASSLTGARNTEAFF. Looking up the rest from reference TRBV5-6 and TRBJ1-1 gives the full variable domain: DAGVTQSPTHLIKTRGQQVTLRCSPKSGHDTVSWYQQALGQGPQFIFQYYEEEERQRGNFPDRFSGHQFPNYSSELNVNALLLGDSALYLCASSLTGARNTEAFFGQGTRLTVV.

The rearrangement joins TRBV6-6 to TRBJ2-3, with 9 bases fitting TRBD2. This CDR3 contains 16 residues. Trimming took 7 bases from V and 1 from J; bases not matched to a gene: 9. Germline V gives CDR1 MNHNY, CDR2 SVGAGI (reference sequence). The CDR3 bases are TGTGCCAGCAAAACGACCGAGCGGGGGGGCACAGATACGCAGTATTTT. Translation gives CASKTTERGGTDTQYF.

This rearrangement joins TRBV7-9 to TRBJ1-5; no clear D gene. V gave up 5 bases and J gave up 2 bases, with 10 bases separating them. CDR1 is SEHNR and CDR2 is FQNEAQ in the germline V gene (reference sequence). This CDR3 region has 14 residues. CDR3 bases: TGTGCCAGCAGCCCAGACGGAGGCAATCAGCCCCAGCATTTT. Its translation: CASSPDGGNQPQHF.

The sample holds a few counts of this clone. This chain connects TRBV5-1 to TRBJ1-1; 11 positions match TRBD1. The V gene end was trimmed by 3 bases and the J gene end by 4 bases; junction bases not matched to a gene: 5. Germline lookup yields CDR1 SGHRS and CDR2 YFSETQ. The CDR3 contains 15 residues. The CDR3 loop is CASSWPGQGVTEAFF. In DNA, the CDR3 is TGCGCCAGCAGCTGGCCGGGACAGGGGGTCACTGAAGCTTTCTTT.

The rearrangement uses TRBV6-6 and TRBJ1-5, with 10 bases lining up with TRBD1. Germline CDR1 reads MNHNY; CDR2 reads SVGAGI (reference sequence). Trimming at V came to 2 bases and at J to 5 bases, leaving 6 bases not matched to a gene. This CDR3 spans 16 amino acids. CDR3 sequence (DNA): TGTGCCAGCAGTTACCCGACAGGGGGCGCGGATCAGCCCCAGCATTTT. As protein: CASSYPTGGADQPQHF.

The J gene is TRBJ2-7, the V gene TRBV15; D possibly uses TRBD1 or TRBD2 (5 bases each). Trimming shortened V by 0 bases and J by 3 bases, and 12 bases separated the two germline ends. Looked up from germline, CDR1 is LNHNV and CDR2 is YYDKDF (reference sequence). CDR3 length: 15 residues. This CDR3 reads CATSRDFSGGYEQYF. CDR3 nucleotide sequence: TGTGCCACCAGCAGAGATTTCTCTGGGGGCTACGAGCAGTACTTC.

This rearrangement joins TRBV9 to TRBJ2-6; 9 bases are shared with TRBD2. Germline CDR1 and CDR2: SGDLS and YYNGEE. Trimming at V came to 2 bases and at J to 4 bases, leaving 10 bases not matched to a gene. The CDR3 covers 18 residues. The CDR3 sequence is CASSVTSGRGIGANVLTF. DNA for the CDR3: TGTGCCAGCAGCGTTACTAGCGGGCGCGGCATAGGGGCCAACGTCCTGACTTTC. Supplemented by reference TRBV9 and TRBJ2-6, the full variable domain reads DSGVTQTPKHLITATGQRVTLRCSPRSGDLSVYWYQQSLDQGLQFLIQYYNGEERAKGNILERFSAQQFPDLHSELNLSSLELGDSALYFCASSVTSGRGIGANVLTFGAGSRLTVL.